A selection of T cell receptor beta chains follows, all from one sample in a study of molecular identifiers for immune sequencing clone quantification. TCRdb re-derived calls from the PCR reads in MiXCR, one entry per CDR3 protein. The profile shows approximately 500,000 distinct CDR3 sequences, under 30% of them singletons. Source material: naive CD8+ T cells from blood, with Jurkat cell RNA spiked in. These TCRs come from a human donor in good health. Some libraries in this study had Jurkat cell RNA spiked in. Both conserved end residues are part of each CDR3. The order of the fields is V gene, J gene, D gene, clone size, CDR3 protein, CDR3 DNA. D genes are given only for firm matches. The listing skips clone size in some rows; elsewhere it reads once, few, many or a size class.

v_call: TRBV5-4
j_call: TRBJ2-1
d_call: TRBD1
clone_size: few
cdr3_aa: CASSSPGQGSYNEQFF
cdr3_nt: TGTGCCAGCAGCTCCCCGGGACAGGGGTCTTACAATGAGCAGTTCTTC

v_call: TRBV29-1
j_call: TRBJ2-7
d_call: .
clone_size: many
cdr3_aa: CSVEGPEQGYEQYF
cdr3_nt: TGCAGCGTTGAAGGGCCCGAGCAGGGTTACGAGCAGTACTTC

v_call: TRBV7-9
j_call: TRBJ2-3
d_call: .
clone_size: .
cdr3_aa: CASSSDGGERTDTQYF
cdr3_nt: TGTGCCAGCAGCTCGGATGGGGGTGAGCGTACAGATACGCAGTATTTT

v_call: TRBV27
j_call: TRBJ2-7
d_call: TRBD2
clone_size: .
cdr3_aa: CASSLLGGDYEQYF
cdr3_nt: TGTGCCAGCAGTTTATTGGGGGGGGACTACGAGCAGTACTTC

v_call: TRBV5-4
j_call: TRBJ2-5
d_call: TRBD1
clone_size: few
cdr3_aa: CASRSGTGGETQYF
cdr3_nt: TGTGCCAGCAGATCCGGGACAGGTGGGGAGACCCAGTACTTC

v_call: TRBV28
j_call: TRBJ1-1
d_call: .
clone_size: .
cdr3_aa: CASSPPAFF
cdr3_nt: TGTGCCAGCAGTCCCCCAGCTTTCTTT

v_call: TRBV28
j_call: TRBJ2-5
d_call: TRBD1
clone_size: few
cdr3_aa: CASSLRDRGKETQYF
cdr3_nt: TGTGCCAGCAGTTTGCGGGACAGGGGTAAAGAGACCCAGTACTTC

v_call: TRBV6-5
j_call: TRBJ2-2
d_call: TRBD2
clone_size: .
cdr3_aa: CASSWGLAGVAGELFF
cdr3_nt: TGTGCCAGCAGTTGGGGACTAGCGGGGGTCGCCGGGGAGCTGTTTTTT

v_call: TRBV20-1
j_call: TRBJ1-4
d_call: .
clone_size: few
cdr3_aa: CSAREWDHNEKLFF
cdr3_nt: TGCAGTGCTAGGGAATGGGACCATAATGAAAAACTGTTTTTT

v_call: TRBV4-1
j_call: TRBJ2-4
d_call: .
clone_size: .
cdr3_aa: CASSQERTVLVKNIQYF
cdr3_nt: TGCGCCAGCAGCCAAGAAAGGACGGTACTAGTCAAAAACATTCAGTACTTC

v_call: TRBV27
j_call: TRBJ1-6
d_call: TRBD1
clone_size: many
cdr3_aa: CASRPGGPRVPPLHF
cdr3_nt: TGTGCCAGCAGGCCAGGGGGGCCCCGGGTGCCACCCCTCCACTTT

v_call: TRBV11-2
j_call: TRBJ2-3
d_call: .
clone_size: .
cdr3_aa: CASSLVGGWADTQYF
cdr3_nt: TGTGCCAGCAGCTTAGTAGGGGGTTGGGCAGATACGCAGTATTTT

v_call: TRBV21-1
j_call: TRBJ2-7
d_call: .
clone_size: .
cdr3_aa: CASSKDQTPYEQYF
cdr3_nt: TGTGCCAGCAGCAAAGACCAGACTCCTTACGAGCAGTACTTC

v_call: TRBV19
j_call: TRBJ2-7
d_call: .
clone_size: few
cdr3_aa: CASRQGAASGNNEQYF
cdr3_nt: TGTGCCAGCCGACAGGGGGCTGCTAGCGGGAACAACGAGCAGTACTTC

v_call: TRBV4-3
j_call: TRBJ1-2
d_call: .
clone_size: .
cdr3_aa: CASSQDAGDTGGYTF
cdr3_nt: TGCGCCAGCAGCCAAGACGCCGGGGATACAGGAGGCTACACCTTC

v_call: TRBV6-5
j_call: TRBJ2-7
d_call: TRBD2
clone_size: .
cdr3_aa: CASNQAGVGEQYF
cdr3_nt: TGTGCCAGCAACCAAGCGGGAGTAGGCGAGCAGTACTTC

v_call: TRBV29-1
j_call: TRBJ2-3
d_call: .
clone_size: .
cdr3_aa: CSVVTGPSTDTQYF
cdr3_nt: TGCAGCGTTGTGACAGGACCATCCACAGATACGCAGTATTTT

v_call: TRBV7-9
j_call: TRBJ1-5
d_call: TRBD1
clone_size: .
cdr3_aa: CASSLTGGPYSNQPQHF
cdr3_nt: TGTGCCAGCAGCTTAACAGGGGGTCCATATAGCAATCAGCCCCAGCATTTT

v_call: TRBV12-3/TRBV12-4
j_call: TRBJ2-4
d_call: TRBD1
clone_size: many
cdr3_aa: CASSTGAAKNIQYF
cdr3_nt: TGTGCCAGCAGTACAGGGGCAGCCAAAAACATTCAGTACTTC

v_call: TRBV6-1
j_call: TRBJ2-7
d_call: .
clone_size: many
cdr3_aa: CASSEAPGREQYF
cdr3_nt: TGTGCCAGCAGTGAAGCGCCAGGGCGGGAGCAGTACTTC

v_call: TRBV25-1
j_call: TRBJ2-5
d_call: TRBD1
clone_size: few
cdr3_aa: CASLGQGFLGGYQETQYF
cdr3_nt: TGTGCCAGCCTGGGACAGGGTTTTTTGGGGGGGTACCAAGAGACCCAGTACTTC

v_call: TRBV5-1
j_call: TRBJ2-1
d_call: .
clone_size: .
cdr3_aa: CASSSGLSIDEQFF
cdr3_nt: TGCGCCAGCAGCTCGGGACTGAGTATAGATGAGCAGTTCTTC

v_call: TRBV11-2
j_call: TRBJ2-5
d_call: TRBD1
clone_size: .
cdr3_aa: CASSLVLGGLGTQYF
cdr3_nt: TGTGCCAGCAGCTTAGTTCTAGGGGGCCTAGGGACCCAGTACTTC

v_call: TRBV27
j_call: TRBJ1-1
d_call: TRBD1
clone_size: few
cdr3_aa: CASRRDRDTEAFF
cdr3_nt: TGTGCCAGCAGACGGGACAGGGACACTGAAGCTTTCTTT

v_call: TRBV2
j_call: TRBJ2-1
d_call: TRBD2
clone_size: few
cdr3_aa: CASSDGLAGVEFF
cdr3_nt: TGTGCCAGCAGTGACGGACTAGCGGGAGTGGAGTTCTTC

v_call: TRBV7-9
j_call: TRBJ2-5
d_call: .
clone_size: many
cdr3_aa: CASSLLEETQYF
cdr3_nt: TGTGCCAGCAGCTTATTGGAGGAGACCCAGTACTTC

v_call: TRBV4-3
j_call: TRBJ2-3
d_call: .
clone_size: many
cdr3_aa: CASSQFSLSVGQNTDTQYF
cdr3_nt: TGCGCCAGCAGCCAGTTTTCTCTCTCCGTTGGACAGAACACAGATACGCAGTATTTT

v_call: TRBV5-5
j_call: TRBJ2-2
d_call: .
clone_size: .
cdr3_aa: CTSSLFGTGELFF
cdr3_nt: TGTACCAGCAGCTTGTTCGGCACCGGGGAGCTGTTTTTT

v_call: TRBV9
j_call: TRBJ1-1
d_call: .
clone_size: .
cdr3_aa: CASSPQPGTNTEAFF
cdr3_nt: TGTGCCAGCAGCCCGCAACCTGGGACCAACACTGAAGCTTTCTTT

v_call: TRBV12-3/TRBV12-4
j_call: TRBJ2-1
d_call: .
clone_size: many
cdr3_aa: CASSFSPGVLSEQFF
cdr3_nt: TGTGCCAGCAGTTTTTCCCCAGGGGTCCTAAGTGAGCAGTTCTTC

v_call: TRBV5-4
j_call: TRBJ2-3
d_call: TRBD1
clone_size: many
cdr3_aa: CASRTTGGGADTQYF
cdr3_nt: TGTGCCAGCAGGACCACAGGGGGCGGCGCAGATACGCAGTATTTT

v_call: TRBV27
j_call: TRBJ1-6
d_call: TRBD1
clone_size: few
cdr3_aa: CASRTTGVSPLHF
cdr3_nt: TGTGCCAGCAGGACGACAGGGGTTTCACCCCTCCACTTT

v_call: TRBV6-6
j_call: TRBJ2-7
d_call: TRBD2
clone_size: .
cdr3_aa: CASSTGGGVFYEQYF
cdr3_nt: TGTGCCAGCAGCACGGGAGGCGGCGTTTTCTACGAGCAGTACTTC

v_call: TRBV12-3/TRBV12-4
j_call: TRBJ2-5
d_call: .
clone_size: .
cdr3_aa: CASSFVFETQYF
cdr3_nt: TGTGCCAGCAGTTTTGTTTTTGAGACCCAGTACTTC